This TCR beta chain was captured in a study of blood T cell repertoires in COVID-19. On the study more broadly: Acute and convalescent COVID-19 samples came from the United States, Italy and Spain. In each case, the material was cDNA or gDNA derived from T cells, B-cell-depleted T cells, or PBMCs.

In the original analysis: Researchers report that nucleated cell counts were estimated from reference gene primer amplification. Profiled with immunoSEQ multiplex PCR; TCRdb holds only in-frame clones, not every one. That table is the source of V, J and clone size, and D and trimming were worked out from the DNA. The sample has roughly 140,000 clones; 75% to 90% are singletons. The CDR3 contains 13 residues. V lost 3 bases, J lost 6 bases, and 12 bases lay in between. In germline, CDR1 is SGHDN, CDR2 FVKESK. This clonotype was sampled from a man aged 60 to 69 with acute or convalescent COVID-19. Sequencing was done on a sample of peripheral blood. V usage is TRBV14 and J usage is TRBJ2-7, with D possibly being TRBD2 (5 bases). CDR3 nucleotide sequence: TGTGCCAGCAGCCAGCTAACTCGGGGCGAGCAGTACTTC. It translates to CASSQLTRGEQYF.